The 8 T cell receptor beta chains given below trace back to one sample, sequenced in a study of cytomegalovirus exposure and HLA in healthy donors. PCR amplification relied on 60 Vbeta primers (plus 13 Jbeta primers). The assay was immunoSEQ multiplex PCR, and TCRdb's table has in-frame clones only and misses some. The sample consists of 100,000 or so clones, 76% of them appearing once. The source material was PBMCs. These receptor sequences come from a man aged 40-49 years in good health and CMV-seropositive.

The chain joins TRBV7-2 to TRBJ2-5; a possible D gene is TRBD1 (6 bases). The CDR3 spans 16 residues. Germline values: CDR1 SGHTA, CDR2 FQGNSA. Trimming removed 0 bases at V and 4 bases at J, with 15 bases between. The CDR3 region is CASSLAGPGVGETQYF. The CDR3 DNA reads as TGTGCCAGCAGCTTAGCAGGTCCAGGGGTAGGAGAGACCCAGTACTTC.

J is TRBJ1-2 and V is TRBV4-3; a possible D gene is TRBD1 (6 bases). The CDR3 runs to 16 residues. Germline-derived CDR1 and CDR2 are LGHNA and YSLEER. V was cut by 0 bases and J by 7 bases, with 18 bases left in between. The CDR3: CASSQDGPSVGAGYTF. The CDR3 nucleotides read TGCGCCAGCAGCCAAGATGGCCCCTCGGTGGGGGCTGGCTACACCTTC.

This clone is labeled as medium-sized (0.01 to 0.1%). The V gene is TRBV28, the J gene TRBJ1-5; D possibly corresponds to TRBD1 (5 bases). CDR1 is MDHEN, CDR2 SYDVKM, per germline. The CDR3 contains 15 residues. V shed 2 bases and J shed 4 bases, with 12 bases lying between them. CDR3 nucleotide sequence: TGTGCCAGCAGTTTACCGGGGGAGGAGAATCAGCCCCAGCATTTT. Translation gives CASSLPGEENQPQHF. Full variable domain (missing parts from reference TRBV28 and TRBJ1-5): DVKVTQSSRYLVKRTGEKVFLECVQDMDHENMFWYRQDPGLGLRLIYFSYDVKMKEKGDIPEGYSVSREKKERFSLILESASTNQTSMYLCASSLPGEENQPQHFGDGTRLSIL.

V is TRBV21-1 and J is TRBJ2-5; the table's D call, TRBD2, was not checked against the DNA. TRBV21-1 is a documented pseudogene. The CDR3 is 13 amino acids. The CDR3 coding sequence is TGTGCCAGCAGCACTCCGGAGGAGGAGACCCAGTACTTC. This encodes CASSTPEEETQYF.

The CDR3 sequence: CAWGGDDTEAFF. CDR3 sequence (DNA): TGTGCGTGGGGGGGTGATGACACTGAAGCTTTCTTT. The chain combines TRBV7-9 with TRBJ1-1; weak D call: TRBD1 (5 bases). This CDR3 region has 12 residues. Germline lookup yields CDR1 SEHNR and CDR2 FQNEAQ (reference sequence).

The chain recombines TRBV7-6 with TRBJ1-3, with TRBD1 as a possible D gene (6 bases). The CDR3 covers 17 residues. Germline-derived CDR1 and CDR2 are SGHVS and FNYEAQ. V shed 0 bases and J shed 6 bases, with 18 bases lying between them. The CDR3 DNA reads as TGTGCCAGCAGCTTAGCCCTTGGGGGGGGCTTTGAAAACACCATATATTTT. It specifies CASSLALGGGFENTIYF. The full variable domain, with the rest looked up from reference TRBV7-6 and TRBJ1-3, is GAGVSQSPRYKVTKRGQDVALRCDPISGHVSLYWYRQALGQGPEFLTYFNYEAQQDKSGLPNDRFSAERPEGSISTLTIQRTEQRDSAMYRCASSLALGGGFENTIYFGEGSWLTVV.

This chain's CDR3 is CASSQEYIRNEQFF. The DNA of the CDR3 is TGCGCCAGCAGCCAAGAGTACATTCGCAATGAGCAGTTCTTC. The chain carries TRBV4-3 and TRBJ2-1; no definite D call. Germline lookup yields CDR1 LGHNA and CDR2 YSLEER. There are 14 residues in the CDR3. Trimming stripped 0 bases from V and 6 bases from J, with 9 bases between.

CDR3 loop: CASSLMGGANTGELFF. The CDR3 DNA reads as TGTGCCAGCAGCTTAATGGGGGGGGCGAACACCGGGGAGCTGTTTTTT. V usage is TRBV7-3 and J usage is TRBJ2-2; 7 bases agree with TRBD2. The germline gives CDR1 SGHTA, CDR2 FQGTGA. The V gene end was trimmed by 1 base and the J gene end by 0 bases; junction bases not matched to a gene: 2. The length of the CDR3 is 16 residues.